This TCR beta chain originates from a study of T cells in localized non-small cell lung cancer. Regarding this clone: Its matching antigen is unknown.

Findings and limits, study-wide: Among the top 100 tumor clones, a median about 52 appeared in adjacent lung. Only one tumor region went through sequencing, so heterogeneity may still be there. A denser population of T cells in blood accompanied longer overall survival. Highest T cell clonality was seen in uninvolved adjacent lung, surpassing that measured in tumor.

There are 16 residues in the CDR3. Trimming left V 0 bases short and J 2 bases short, with 13 bases between. In germline, CDR1 is SGDLS, CDR2 YYNGEE. Sequenced by immunoSEQ multiplex PCR; TCRdb stores in-frame clones only, minus some. The sample includes some 78,000 clones, 84% seen only once; the top ten take about 2.7%. This rearrangement joins TRBV9 to TRBJ2-3, with D possibly matching TRBD1 (5 bases). Specimen: peripheral blood, collected before any cancer treatment. The origin of this receptor is a man between 40 and 70 years old with stage I lung adenocarcinoma. The CDR3 bases are TGTGCCAGCAGCGTAGTTGGGGCGGAGTACACAGATACGCAGTATTTT. It specifies CASSVVGAEYTDTQYF.